This T cell receptor beta chain was profiled in a study of blood T cell repertoires in COVID-19. Study summary: The study drew acute and convalescent COVID-19 samples from the United States, Italy and Spain. From T cells, B-cell-depleted T cells, or PBMCs came the material, which was cDNA or gDNA.

Original handling: Scientists estimated how many nucleated cells there were by amplifying reference gene primers. Libraries were prepared by immunoSEQ multiplex PCR; TCRdb keeps only in-frame clonotypes and omits some of them. D and trimming come from the DNA, and the V and J calls and clone size come from that table. The sample has hundreds of thousands of clones, over 70% seen once. CDR1 and CDR2 from the germline V gene are MNHNY and SVGAGI (reference sequence). The CDR3 is 14 residues long. J lost 15 bases, V lost 0 bases, and 8 bases had no gene match. Sequencing was carried out using peripheral blood. The chain has TRBV6-6 and TRBJ1-6; 7 bases are a match to TRBD1. The sequence was collected from a human donor in a cohort sampled during active COVID-19. CDR3 coding DNA: TGTGCCAGCAGTTACTCGGAGTTGGGGACAGACCTCCACTTT. As protein: CASSYSELGTDLHF.